The sequence of this TCR beta chain was determined in a study of T cell changes during pregnancy in multiple sclerosis. CDR1 is SGHDT and CDR2 is YYEEEE in the germline V gene. The CDR3 sequence is 13 residues long. The V segment lost 5 bases and the J segment 10 bases; nucleotides outside the gene matches: 4. Method: immunoSEQ multiplex PCR; TCRdb's copy keeps in-frame clones and lacks some. The table shows about 70,000 clones, with nearly 95% occurring only once. The sequence came from a female donor with multiple sclerosis, enrolled in a pregnancy study. Sequenced material: CD4+ T cells from peripheral blood mononuclear cells, taken after pregnancy. The chain has TRBV5-6 and TRBJ1-6, with 9 nucleotides matching TRBD1. The CDR3 region has the DNA TGTGCCAGCAGGGGACAGGGCAAATCACCCCTCCACTTT. This gives the protein CASRGQGKSPLHF.